This T cell receptor beta chain was sequenced in a study of blood T cell repertoires in COVID-19. The V gene's germline CDR1 is SGDLS and CDR2 YYNGEE. V trimming: 0 bases; J trimming: 6 bases; junction bases outside the gene matches: 9. This CDR3 has 17 amino acids. As processed by the authors: Amplification with reference gene primers provided the estimates of nucleated cell counts. Sequencing was performed with immunoSEQ multiplex PCR; in TCRdb, only in-frame clones are kept and a portion is missing. The V and J calls and clone size were taken over from that table, and D and trimming were inferred from the DNA. The repertoire holds some 160,000 clones, around four fifths seen once, with roughly 8.1% in the top ten.

Sequenced material: peripheral blood. The chain uses TRBV9 and TRBJ2-2; TRBD2 matches 9 bases. The TCR was taken from a woman at least 80 years old with COVID-19, enrolled during active disease. CDR3 sequence (DNA): TGTGCCAGCAGCGTAGCCCCTAGCGGGATAAGGGCCGGGGAGCTGTTTTTT. Its translation: CASSVAPSGIRAGELFF.